These T cell receptor beta chains were read from a single sample in a study of cytomegalovirus exposure and HLA in healthy donors. Assay used: immunoSEQ multiplex PCR; TCRdb lists only in-frame clones, some missing. The data hold about 110,000 clones, with approximately 87% observed a single time. The specimen was PBMCs. Receptors originate from a woman younger than 45 in good health and CMV-seropositive. Both conserved end residues are part of each CDR3. Fields, in order: J gene, clone size, D gene, V gene, CDR3 DNA, CDR3 protein. D genes are given only for firm matches. The size field is filled for only some rows; it gives once, few, many or a size class.

j_call: TRBJ2-3; clone_size: -; d_call: TRBD2; v_call: TRBV2; cdr3_nt: TGTGCCAGCAGTGAAAGTCTAGCGGGAGGGCCAGATACGCAGTATTTT; cdr3_aa: CASSESLAGGPDTQYF
j_call: TRBJ1-4; clone_size: -; d_call: TRBD1; v_call: TRBV5-4; cdr3_nt: TGTGCCAGCAGCTTGAGGACAGGGTTTACAACTAATGAAAAACTGTTTTTT; cdr3_aa: CASSLRTGFTTNEKLFF
j_call: TRBJ2-6; clone_size: -; d_call: -; v_call: TRBV6-5; cdr3_nt: TGTGCCAGCAGTTACCAGTTCTCTGGGGCCAACGTCCTGACTTTC; cdr3_aa: CASSYQFSGANVLTF
j_call: TRBJ2-2; clone_size: -; d_call: TRBD1; v_call: TRBV4-3; cdr3_nt: TGCGCCAGCAGCCAAACAGCCCCCGGGACAGGGGGAACCGGGGAGCTGTTTTTT; cdr3_aa: CASSQTAPGTGGTGELFF
j_call: TRBJ2-7; clone_size: -; d_call: TRBD1; v_call: TRBV19; cdr3_nt: TGTGCCAGTAGCGGGACAGGCTCCTACGAGCAGTACTTC; cdr3_aa: CASSGTGSYEQYF
j_call: TRBJ1-1; clone_size: -; d_call: -; v_call: TRBV5-6; cdr3_nt: TGTGCCAGCAGCGCCCAGGGCATCGGTATGAACACTGAAGCTTTCTTT; cdr3_aa: CASSAQGIGMNTEAFF
j_call: TRBJ2-3; clone_size: -; d_call: TRBD2; v_call: TRBV5-1; cdr3_nt: TGCGCCAGCAGCTTGAGCCCTAGCGGGATGTCAGATACGCAGTATTTT; cdr3_aa: CASSLSPSGMSDTQYF
j_call: TRBJ1-2; clone_size: -; d_call: -; v_call: TRBV4-2; cdr3_nt: TGTGCCAGCAGCCAAGCAGACAGCCTTAGCTATGGCTACACCTTC; cdr3_aa: CASSQADSLSYGYTF
j_call: TRBJ1-1; clone_size: -; d_call: TRBD1; v_call: TRBV6-1; cdr3_nt: TGTGCCAGCACTGTGGGGACAGGGGGCCGCACTGAAGCTTTCTTT; cdr3_aa: CASTVGTGGRTEAFF
j_call: TRBJ2-7; clone_size: -; d_call: TRBD2; v_call: TRBV7-9; cdr3_nt: TGTGCCAGCAGCTTGTTACTAGCGGGAGCCCGCGGGCAGTACTTC; cdr3_aa: CASSLLLAGARGQYF
j_call: TRBJ1-3; clone_size: -; d_call: -; v_call: TRBV10-3; cdr3_nt: TGTGCCATCAGTGAGTGGGGCCCTGGAAACACCATATATTTT; cdr3_aa: CAISEWGPGNTIYF
j_call: TRBJ2-2; clone_size: -; d_call: -; v_call: TRBV29-1; cdr3_nt: TGCAGCGCCCGGTCGGGGGACAACACCGGGGAGCTGTTTTTT; cdr3_aa: CSARSGDNTGELFF
j_call: TRBJ1-5; clone_size: -; d_call: -; v_call: TRBV4-3; cdr3_nt: TGCGCCAGCAGCCACTCTGTCGGTAGCAATCAGCCCCAGCATTTT; cdr3_aa: CASSHSVGSNQPQHF
j_call: TRBJ1-1; clone_size: -; d_call: -; v_call: TRBV6-5; cdr3_nt: TGTGCCAGCAGTCGGACAGTTTTGAACACTGAAGCTTTCTTT; cdr3_aa: CASSRTVLNTEAFF
j_call: TRBJ2-6; clone_size: -; d_call: TRBD1; v_call: TRBV5-4; cdr3_nt: TGTGCCAGCAGCAAGACCGGGACAGGGGCTGGGGCCAACGTCCTGACTTTC; cdr3_aa: CASSKTGTGAGANVLTF
j_call: TRBJ2-7; clone_size: -; d_call: -; v_call: TRBV10-2; cdr3_nt: TGCGCCAGCAGGCCACTTGGAGGCGAGCAGTACTTC; cdr3_aa: CASRPLGGEQYF
j_call: TRBJ2-1; clone_size: -; d_call: -; v_call: TRBV7-2; cdr3_nt: TGTGCCAGCAGCTCAACTCCCCTCCCGTTTAGAGCGGGCAATGAGCAGTTCTTC; cdr3_aa: CASSSTPLPFRAGNEQFF
j_call: TRBJ2-5; clone_size: -; d_call: -; v_call: TRBV29-1; cdr3_nt: TGCAGCGTTGGCTGGACTAAAGAGACCCAGTACTTC; cdr3_aa: CSVGWTKETQYF
j_call: TRBJ1-2; clone_size: -; d_call: TRBD1; v_call: TRBV27; cdr3_nt: TGTGCCAGCAGTGCCAGGGGGCTCAACTATGGCTACACCTTC; cdr3_aa: CASSARGLNYGYTF
j_call: TRBJ1-1; clone_size: -; d_call: -; v_call: TRBV4-2; cdr3_nt: TGTGCCAGCAGTCGGATGGGGGGGCATGAAGCTTTCTTT; cdr3_aa: CASSRMGGHEAFF
j_call: TRBJ1-6; clone_size: -; d_call: -; v_call: TRBV21-1; cdr3_nt: TGTGCCAGCAGCGCCTGGGAAGGGGCATGGAATTCACCCCTCCACTTT; cdr3_aa: CASSAWEGAWNSPLHF
j_call: TRBJ2-5; clone_size: -; d_call: TRBD1; v_call: TRBV9; cdr3_nt: TGTGCCAGCAGCACTTGGGACAGACAAGAGACCCAGTACTTC; cdr3_aa: CASSTWDRQETQYF
j_call: TRBJ2-3; clone_size: once; d_call: TRBD2; v_call: TRBV6-1; cdr3_nt: TGTGCCAGCAGTGATCTAGCGGGGAGCACAGATACGCAGTATTTT; cdr3_aa: CASSDLAGSTDTQYF
j_call: TRBJ2-7; clone_size: -; d_call: -; v_call: TRBV6-1; cdr3_nt: TGTGCCAGCAGTGAAGCTTTAGAACGCGAGCAGTACTTC; cdr3_aa: CASSEALEREQYF
j_call: TRBJ1-5; clone_size: -; d_call: TRBD1; v_call: TRBV19; cdr3_nt: TGTGCCAGTATTGCACAGGGGGATAGCAATCAGCCCCAGCATTTT; cdr3_aa: CASIAQGDSNQPQHF
j_call: TRBJ2-7; clone_size: once; d_call: -; v_call: TRBV19; cdr3_nt: TGTGCCACCTCCCCTAGTGCGGCCGAGCAGTACTTC; cdr3_aa: CATSPSAAEQYF
j_call: TRBJ2-3; clone_size: -; d_call: TRBD2; v_call: TRBV15; cdr3_nt: TGTGCCACCAGCAGAGGGACTAGCGGGATTGATACGCAGTATTTT; cdr3_aa: CATSRGTSGIDTQYF
j_call: TRBJ2-3; clone_size: -; d_call: TRBD2; v_call: TRBV7-2; cdr3_nt: TGTGCCAGCAGCTTAGGGCTAGCGGGGGGGCCTTCCACAGATACGCAGTATTTT; cdr3_aa: CASSLGLAGGPSTDTQYF
j_call: TRBJ2-5; clone_size: -; d_call: -; v_call: TRBV5-5; cdr3_nt: TGTGCCAGCAGCTTTGCGGAGACCCAGTACTTC; cdr3_aa: CASSFAETQYF
j_call: TRBJ2-5; clone_size: -; d_call: -; v_call: TRBV20-1; cdr3_nt: TGCAGTGCCCCTGAGACCCAGTACTTC; cdr3_aa: CSAPETQYF
j_call: TRBJ2-5; clone_size: -; d_call: -; v_call: TRBV4-1; cdr3_nt: TGCGCCAGCAGCCAAGGTCGGGGACAACTCCAAGAGACCCAGTACTTC; cdr3_aa: CASSQGRGQLQETQYF
j_call: TRBJ2-5; clone_size: -; d_call: TRBD2; v_call: TRBV7-2; cdr3_nt: TGTGCCAGCAGCTTAGTAGGACTAGCGGGAGGGATCAGGGAGACCCAGTACTTC; cdr3_aa: CASSLVGLAGGIRETQYF
j_call: TRBJ2-1; clone_size: -; d_call: -; v_call: TRBV6-5; cdr3_nt: TGTGCCAGCAGTCAACCCGGCGGGACCAATGAGCAGTTCTTC; cdr3_aa: CASSQPGGTNEQFF
j_call: TRBJ1-5; clone_size: -; d_call: -; v_call: TRBV29-1; cdr3_nt: TGCAGCGTCAGAACAGGGAGCAATCAGCCCCAGCATTTT; cdr3_aa: CSVRTGSNQPQHF
j_call: TRBJ1-5; clone_size: -; d_call: -; v_call: TRBV6-5; cdr3_nt: TGTGCCAGCAGCCTAACGCGGGCCCCTGATCAGCCCCAGCATTTT; cdr3_aa: CASSLTRAPDQPQHF
j_call: TRBJ2-1; clone_size: few; d_call: TRBD1; v_call: TRBV9; cdr3_nt: TGTGCCAGCAGCACCCGACAGGGGGTCGGTGAGCAGTTCTTC; cdr3_aa: CASSTRQGVGEQFF
j_call: TRBJ2-5; clone_size: -; d_call: TRBD2; v_call: TRBV5-6; cdr3_nt: TGTGCCAGCAACTCGGGCTTAGGCGGGAGTGAGACCCAGTACTTC; cdr3_aa: CASNSGLGGSETQYF
j_call: TRBJ2-5; clone_size: -; d_call: TRBD2; v_call: TRBV7-2; cdr3_nt: TGTGCCAGCAGCTTAGTGGGACTAGCGGGGGGAAAGGAGACCCAGTACTTC; cdr3_aa: CASSLVGLAGGKETQYF
j_call: TRBJ2-6; clone_size: -; d_call: -; v_call: TRBV27; cdr3_nt: TGTGCCAGCAGTTTTGGGGGGGCGGGGGCCAACGTCCTGACTTTC; cdr3_aa: CASSFGGAGANVLTF
j_call: TRBJ2-1; clone_size: -; d_call: TRBD2; v_call: TRBV29-1; cdr3_nt: TGCAGCGTTGAGGGGCTAGCGGGAACGGCAGGCGGTGAGCAGTTCTTC; cdr3_aa: CSVEGLAGTAGGEQFF
j_call: TRBJ2-3; clone_size: -; d_call: TRBD2; v_call: TRBV2; cdr3_nt: TGTGCCAGCAGTGAAACTAGCGGGAGGGCCGATACGCAGTATTTT; cdr3_aa: CASSETSGRADTQYF
j_call: TRBJ2-2; clone_size: -; d_call: TRBD2; v_call: TRBV7-2; cdr3_nt: TGTGCCAGCAGCTTAACTAGCGGTGTCACCGGGGAGCTGTTTTTT; cdr3_aa: CASSLTSGVTGELFF
j_call: TRBJ2-2; clone_size: -; d_call: TRBD2; v_call: TRBV7-6; cdr3_nt: TGTGCCAGCGCGGGAGCCTTTGACGGGGAGCTGTTTTTT; cdr3_aa: CASAGAFDGELFF
j_call: TRBJ1-3; clone_size: -; d_call: -; v_call: TRBV9; cdr3_nt: TGTGCCAGCAGCGTAGCCGGGCACGGGGGGTCTGGAAACACCATATATTTT; cdr3_aa: CASSVAGHGGSGNTIYF
j_call: TRBJ2-1; clone_size: -; d_call: TRBD1; v_call: TRBV15; cdr3_nt: TGTGCCACCAGCAGAGATAGGGGGACAGGGCTAAGGGGTGAGCAGTTCTTC; cdr3_aa: CATSRDRGTGLRGEQFF
j_call: TRBJ1-2; clone_size: -; d_call: -; v_call: TRBV27; cdr3_nt: TGTGCCAGCAGTCAAGACAGCACCCATGGCTACACCTTC; cdr3_aa: CASSQDSTHGYTF
j_call: TRBJ2-3; clone_size: -; d_call: -; v_call: TRBV29-1; cdr3_nt: TGCAGCGTTCTCCGGGCTCAGCGGGCAGATACGCAGTATTTT; cdr3_aa: CSVLRAQRADTQYF
j_call: TRBJ2-7; clone_size: -; d_call: TRBD2; v_call: TRBV2; cdr3_nt: TGTGCCAGCAGTCCTCTAGCGGGAGAGAACGAGCAGTACTTC; cdr3_aa: CASSPLAGENEQYF
j_call: TRBJ2-1; clone_size: -; d_call: TRBD1; v_call: TRBV5-6; cdr3_nt: TGTGCCAGCAGCTTGGGCCAAGTACAGGGGTCTGAGCAGTTCTTC; cdr3_aa: CASSLGQVQGSEQFF